These 21 T cell receptor beta chains came from one sample sequenced in a study of shared clonotypes between healthy human individuals. Only in-frame clones appear in the TCRdb table, and some are missing; sequencing was by immunoSEQ multiplex PCR. The sample has more than 2,000,000 clones, 85% to 95% seen once. Sequenced material: naive CD4+ T cells from PBMCs. Sample subset: CD45RA+ positively selected. These TCRs come from a young man in good health. Some clones in this sample may be carry-over from other donors' samples.

The chain combines TRBV7-2 with TRBJ1-2; maybe TRBD1 (5 bases). This CDR3 has 16 residues. Germline loops: CDR1 SGHTA, CDR2 FQGNSA. The ends were cut back, 1 base at V and 8 bases at J, with 20 bases in the middle. CDR3 coding DNA: TGTGCCAGCAGCTTAGGGACGGATTCCAGAAGGGGAGGCTACACCTTC. This gives the protein CASSLGTDSRRGGYTF.

This rearrangement joins TRBV6-1 to TRBJ1-5, with a tentative D call TRBD1 (6 bases). Between the trimmed V and J ends, which lost 3 bases and 5 bases, there was a span of 14 bases. The CDR3 loop spans 15 amino acids. Germline V CDR1 and CDR2: MNHNS, SASEGT. The CDR3 loop is CASSDTDRNYQPQHF. The CDR3 nucleotides read TGTGCCAGCAGTGACACCGACAGGAATTATCAGCCCCAGCATTTT.

The J gene is TRBJ2-3, the V gene TRBV7-2; D gene ambiguous. Trimming pared 1 base from V and 2 bases from J, leaving 10 bases between. The CDR3 loop spans 15 amino acids. Germline assignment: CDR1 SGHTA and CDR2 FQGNSA. The CDR3 region has the DNA TGTGCCAGCAGCTTAGTAGTAACTACCACAGATACGCAGTATTTT. It is translated as CASSLVVTTTDTQYF.

The chain combines TRBV2 with TRBJ2-1; D is perhaps TRBD2 (6 bases). Between the trimmed V and J ends, which lost 7 bases and 10 bases, there was a span of 11 bases. CDR3 length: 11 amino acids. Germline CDR1 reads SNHLY; CDR2 reads FYNNEI. The CDR3 region has the DNA TGTGCCAGCAATTGGCGGGGAGAGCAGTTCTTC. Its translation is CASNWRGEQFF.

V is TRBV5-1 and J is TRBJ2-7, with 10 bases aligning to TRBD2. The V and J ends lost 0 bases and 1 base, in that order; junction bases with no gene match: 7. Germline V gene sequence: CDR1 SGHRS, CDR2 YFSETQ. This CDR3 is 17 amino acids long. CDR3 amino acids: CASSLVASGSKSYEQYF. In DNA form, the CDR3 reads TGCGCCAGCAGCTTGGTGGCTAGCGGGAGTAAATCCTACGAGCAGTACTTC. The whole variable domain, filled in from reference TRBV5-1 and TRBJ2-7, reads KAGVTQTPRYLIKTRGQQVTLSCSPISGHRSVSWYQQTPGQGLQFLFEYFSETQRNKGNFPGRFSGRQFSNSRSEMNVSTLELGDSALYLCASSLVASGSKSYEQYFGPGTRLTVT.

The chain combines TRBV7-3 with TRBJ1-1; D unresolved. The germline gives CDR1 SGHTA, CDR2 FQGTGA. The CDR3 extends over 13 amino acids. Between the trimmed V and J ends, which lost 5 bases and 5 bases, there was a span of 12 bases. CDR3 sequence reads: CASSQYEGTEAFF. The CDR3 DNA reads TGTGCCAGCAGCCAGTATGAGGGTACTGAAGCTTTCTTT.

The rearrangement uses TRBV7-9 and TRBJ2-2; 13 bases fit TRBD2. V trimming: 5 bases; J trimming: 6 bases; junction bases outside the gene matches: 12. The length of the CDR3 is 18 residues. CDR1 and CDR2 from the germline V gene are SEHNR and FQNEAQ (reference sequence). The CDR3 sequence: CASSQPGLAGKGAGELFF. The DNA of the CDR3 is TGTGCCAGCAGCCAACCGGGACTAGCGGGAAAGGGCGCCGGGGAGCTGTTTTTT.

This clone was observed a single time. The chain links TRBV28 to TRBJ2-2; 7 nucleotides agree with TRBD1. The CDR3 loop spans 16 amino acids. After removal of 4 bases from V and 3 bases from J, the junction contained 8 bases not matched to a gene. CDR1 MDHEN and CDR2 SYDVKM come from the germline V gene. CDR3: CASSSLGTVHTGELFF. CDR3 DNA: TGTGCCAGCAGTTCCCTAGGGACAGTACACACCGGGGAGCTGTTTTTT.

The rearrangement links TRBV9 to TRBJ2-1; 10 bases map to TRBD1. This CDR3 contains 14 residues. The V and J ends lost 0 bases and 6 bases, in that order; junction bases with no gene match: 0. Germline CDR1 SGDLS, CDR2 YYNGEE. CDR3 coding DNA: TGTGCCAGCAGCGTAGGGGACAGGGGCAATGAGCAGTTCTTC. It translates to CASSVGDRGNEQFF. Supplemented by reference TRBV9 and TRBJ2-1, the full variable domain reads DSGVTQTPKHLITATGQRVTLRCSPRSGDLSVYWYQQSLDQGLQFLIQYYNGEERAKGNILERFSAQQFPDLHSELNLSSLELGDSALYFCASSVGDRGNEQFFGPGTRLTVL.

The gene calls are TRBV6-1 and TRBJ2-7; D tentatively reads TRBD1 or TRBD2 (5 bases each). Germline V gives CDR1 MNHNS, CDR2 SASEGT. The V gene lost 10 bases and the J gene lost 2 bases, with 15 bases spanning the gap. CDR3 length: 13 amino acids. Written as DNA, the CDR3 is TGTGCCATACACCGGGACGGAACCTACGAGCAGTACTTC. Translation: CAIHRDGTYEQYF.

A single count supports this clone. CDR3 region: CASSVGQSSYNEQFF. For the CDR3, the DNA is TGTGCCAGCAGTGTGGGACAGAGCTCCTACAATGAGCAGTTCTTC. The chain employs TRBV25-1 and TRBJ2-1, with TRBD1 matching over 7 bases. Trimming cost V 4 bases and J 0 bases; bases outside gene matches: 3. Germline CDR1 is MGHDK and CDR2 is SYGVNS. The CDR3 is 15 amino acids.

This clone was observed a handful of times. The chain couples TRBV7-9 to TRBJ1-2; D unclear. CDR1 is SEHNR and CDR2 is FQNEAQ in the germline V gene (reference sequence). Deletions cut 5 bases from V and 8 bases from J, with 18 bases between. The length of the CDR3 is 14 residues. CDR3 nucleotides: TGTGCCAGCAGCCCCCCTCTTCAGAGTGGGGGCTACACCTTC. Protein product: CASSPPLQSGGYTF.

Written as DNA, the CDR3 is TGTGCCAGCAGCCCCACAGGGGTGGAGACCCAGTACTTC. This codes for CASSPTGVETQYF. V usage is TRBV5-4 and J usage is TRBJ2-5, with 7 bases matching TRBD1. CDR3 length equals 13 residues. V trimming: 4 bases; J trimming: 5 bases; junction bases outside the gene matches: 5. Germline V CDR1 and CDR2: SGHNT, YYREEE (reference sequence). The full variable domain, its missing parts supplied by reference TRBV5-4 and TRBJ2-5, is ETGVTQSPTHLIKTRGQQVTLRCSSQSGHNTVSWYQQALGQGPQFIFQYYREEENGRGNFPPRFSGLQFPNYSSELNVNALELDDSALYLCASSPTGVETQYFGPGTRLLVL.

The V call is TRBV11-2, the J call TRBJ1-1, with D unresolved. CDR3 length equals 14 residues. The germline V gene encodes CDR1 SGHAT and CDR2 FQNNGV. Trimming took 1 base from V and 4 from J, leaving 10 bases between them. The CDR3 DNA follows: TGTGCCAGCAGCTTAGCGGCAGGAGGCACTGAAGCTTTCTTT. Residues: CASSLAAGGTEAFF. The full variable domain, in which reference TRBV11-2 and TRBJ1-1 provide the parts outside the CDR3, is EAGVAQSPRYKIIEKRQSVAFWCNPISGHATLYWYQQILGQGPKLLIQFQNNGVVDDSQLPKDRFSAERLKGVDSTLKIQPAKLEDSAVYLCASSLAAGGTEAFFGQGTRLTVV.

The genes are TRBV6-5 and TRBJ2-3, with 8 nucleotides matching TRBD2. CDR1 and CDR2 from the germline V gene are MNHEY and SVGAGI. This CDR3 contains 14 residues. Losses at the gene ends were 7 bases for V and 4 bases for J; bases not matched to a gene: 7. The CDR3 loop reads CASTSAGGPDTQYF. The CDR3 nucleotides read TGTGCCAGCACCAGCGCGGGAGGCCCAGATACGCAGTATTTT.

With respect to this clone: This sample includes further DNA sequences coding for the same CDR3. The chain uses TRBV5-4 and TRBJ2-7, with TRBD2 identical over 12 bases. The trim removed 2 bases at V and 2 bases at J, leaving 2 bases unmatched. CDR3 size: 15 residues. In germline, CDR1 is SGHNT, CDR2 YYREEE (reference sequence). The CDR3 sequence is CASSFLAGGPYEQYF. CDR3 bases: TGTGCCAGCAGCTTCCTAGCGGGAGGGCCCTACGAGCAGTACTTC.

The chain employs TRBV5-1 and TRBJ2-1; 7 bases are a match to TRBD2. The CDR3 runs to 15 residues. With 4 bases clipped from V and 4 bases from J, the junction kept 8 bases outside the gene matches. Per the germline V gene, CDR1 is SGHRS and CDR2 is YFSETQ. CDR3 amino acids: CASSLPGGRYNEQFF. Here the CDR3 DNA reads TGCGCCAGCAGCCTCCCGGGGGGACGGTACAATGAGCAGTTCTTC.

A single count supports this clone. The genes are TRBV7-3 and TRBJ2-1; D remains ambiguous. There are 15 residues in the CDR3. V was shortened by 5 bases and J by 0 bases, with 11 bases between the two germline ends. Looked up from germline, CDR1 is SGHTA and CDR2 is FQGTGA. The CDR3 DNA sequence: TGTGCCAGCAGCGATCAGGAGAGCTCCTACAATGAGCAGTTCTTC. Its protein product is CASSDQESSYNEQFF.

The count of this clone is one. V is TRBV28 and J is TRBJ2-2; D possibly corresponds to TRBD2 (6 bases). Trimming stripped 5 bases from V and 7 bases from J, with 23 bases between. This CDR3 region has 17 residues. Germline loops: CDR1 MDHEN, CDR2 SYDVKM. The CDR3, as DNA: TGTGCCAGCAGTCCAAAGCCTGGCGGGACGGGGAACGGGGAGCTGTTTTTT. Translated, it gives CASSPKPGGTGNGELFF.

Turning to this clone: The identical CDR3 is also encoded by other nucleotide sequences in the sample. V is TRBV18 and J is TRBJ2-2; no clear D gene. Germline values: CDR1 KGHSH, CDR2 LQKENI. This CDR3 is built from 12 residues. V gave up 3 bases and J gave up 4 bases, with 3 bases separating them. As DNA, the CDR3 is TGTGCCAGCTCACCCGTCACCGGGGAGCTGTTTTTT. Residues: CASSPVTGELFF.

The gene calls are TRBV6-1 and TRBJ1-5, with 7 positions matching TRBD1. CDR1 is MNHNS and CDR2 is SASEGT in the germline V gene. The V segment lost 2 bases and the J segment 6 bases; nucleotides outside the gene matches: 4. This CDR3 contains 14 residues. The CDR3 nucleotides are TGTGCCAGCAGTGAAACGAGGGGGCCTCAGCCCCAGCATTTT. It translates to CASSETRGPQPQHF.